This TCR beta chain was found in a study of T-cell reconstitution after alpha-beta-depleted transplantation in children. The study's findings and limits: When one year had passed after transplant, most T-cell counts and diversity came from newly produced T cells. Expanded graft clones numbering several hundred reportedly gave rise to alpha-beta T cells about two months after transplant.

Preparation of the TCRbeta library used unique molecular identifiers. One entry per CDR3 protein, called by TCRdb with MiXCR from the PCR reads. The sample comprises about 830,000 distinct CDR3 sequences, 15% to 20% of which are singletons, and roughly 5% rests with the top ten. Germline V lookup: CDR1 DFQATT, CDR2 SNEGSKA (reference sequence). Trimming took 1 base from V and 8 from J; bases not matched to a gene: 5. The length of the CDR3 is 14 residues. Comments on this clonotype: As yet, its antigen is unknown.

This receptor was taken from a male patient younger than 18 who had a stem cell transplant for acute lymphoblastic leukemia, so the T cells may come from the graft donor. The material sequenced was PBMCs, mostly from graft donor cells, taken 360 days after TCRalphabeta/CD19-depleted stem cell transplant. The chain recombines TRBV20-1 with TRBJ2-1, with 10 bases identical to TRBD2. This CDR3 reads CSARVGTSVDEQFF. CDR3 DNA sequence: TGCAGTGCTAGAGTCGGGACTAGCGTCGATGAGCAGTTCTTC.